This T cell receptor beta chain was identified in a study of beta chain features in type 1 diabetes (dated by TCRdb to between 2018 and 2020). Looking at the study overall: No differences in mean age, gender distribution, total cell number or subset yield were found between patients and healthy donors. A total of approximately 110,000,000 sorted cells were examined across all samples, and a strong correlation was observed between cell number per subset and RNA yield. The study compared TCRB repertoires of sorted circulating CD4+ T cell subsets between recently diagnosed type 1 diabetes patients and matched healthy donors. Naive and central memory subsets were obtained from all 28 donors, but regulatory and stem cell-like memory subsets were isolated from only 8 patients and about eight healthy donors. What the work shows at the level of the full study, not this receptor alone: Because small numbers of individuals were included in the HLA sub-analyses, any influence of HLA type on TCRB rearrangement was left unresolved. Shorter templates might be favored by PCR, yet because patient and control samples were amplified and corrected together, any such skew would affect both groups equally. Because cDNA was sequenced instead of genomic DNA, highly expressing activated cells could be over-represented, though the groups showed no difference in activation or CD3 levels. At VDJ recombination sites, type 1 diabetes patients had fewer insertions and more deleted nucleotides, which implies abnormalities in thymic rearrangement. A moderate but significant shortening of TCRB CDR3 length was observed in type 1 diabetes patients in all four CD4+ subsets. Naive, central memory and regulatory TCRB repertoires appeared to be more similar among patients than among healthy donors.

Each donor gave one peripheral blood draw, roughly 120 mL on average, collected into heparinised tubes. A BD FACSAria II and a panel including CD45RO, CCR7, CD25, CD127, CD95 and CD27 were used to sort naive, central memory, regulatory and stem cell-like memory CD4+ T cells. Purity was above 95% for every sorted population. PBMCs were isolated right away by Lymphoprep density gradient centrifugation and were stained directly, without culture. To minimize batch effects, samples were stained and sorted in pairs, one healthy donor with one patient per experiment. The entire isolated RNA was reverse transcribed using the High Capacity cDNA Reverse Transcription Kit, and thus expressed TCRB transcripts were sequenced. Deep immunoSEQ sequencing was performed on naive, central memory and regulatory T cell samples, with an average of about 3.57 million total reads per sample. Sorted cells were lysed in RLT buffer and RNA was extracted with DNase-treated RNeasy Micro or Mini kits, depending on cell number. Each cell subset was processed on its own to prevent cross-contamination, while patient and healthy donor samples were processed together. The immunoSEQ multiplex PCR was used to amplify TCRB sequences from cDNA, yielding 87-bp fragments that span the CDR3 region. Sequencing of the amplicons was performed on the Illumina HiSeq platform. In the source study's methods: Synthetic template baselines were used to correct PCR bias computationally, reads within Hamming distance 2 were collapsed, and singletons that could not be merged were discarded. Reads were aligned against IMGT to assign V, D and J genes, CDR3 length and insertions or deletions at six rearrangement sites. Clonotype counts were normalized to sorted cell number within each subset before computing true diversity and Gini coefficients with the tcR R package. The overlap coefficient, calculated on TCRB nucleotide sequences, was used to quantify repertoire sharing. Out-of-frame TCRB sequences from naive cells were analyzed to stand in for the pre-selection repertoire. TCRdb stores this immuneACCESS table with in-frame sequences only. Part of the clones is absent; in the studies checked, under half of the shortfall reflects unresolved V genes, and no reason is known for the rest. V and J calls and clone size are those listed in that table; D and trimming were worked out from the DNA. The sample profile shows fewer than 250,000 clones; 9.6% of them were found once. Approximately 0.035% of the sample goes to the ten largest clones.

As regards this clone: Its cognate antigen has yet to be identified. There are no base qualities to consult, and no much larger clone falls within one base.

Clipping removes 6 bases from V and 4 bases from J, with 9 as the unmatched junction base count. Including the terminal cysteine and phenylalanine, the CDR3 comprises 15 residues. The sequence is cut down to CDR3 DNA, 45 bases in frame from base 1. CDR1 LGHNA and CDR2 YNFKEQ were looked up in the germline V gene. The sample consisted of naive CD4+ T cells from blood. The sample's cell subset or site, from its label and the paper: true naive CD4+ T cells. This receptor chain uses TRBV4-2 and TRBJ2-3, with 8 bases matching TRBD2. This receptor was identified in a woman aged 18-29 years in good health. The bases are TGTGCCAGCAGAAGTATAGCGGGACTTGCAGATACGCAGTATTTT. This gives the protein CASRSIAGLADTQYF.